The rows below give T cell receptor beta chains drawn from one sample of a study of blood T cell repertoires in COVID-19. Profiled with immunoSEQ multiplex PCR; TCRdb holds only in-frame clones, not every one. The sample has 250,000 or so clones; 88% are singletons. Sequencing was done on a sample of peripheral blood. Every receptor here comes from a woman aged 25 to 39 with acute or convalescent COVID-19. Each CDR3 is given with its conserved first and last residue. The order of the fields is V gene, J gene, clone size, D gene, CDR3 DNA, CDR3 protein. The D gene is left open where the match is weak. A row's size may be missing; if present it is once, few, many or a size class.

TRBV27	TRBJ1-3	.	.	TGTGCCAGCAGTTACGCCGGGACTGGAAACACCATATATTTT	CASSYAGTGNTIYF
TRBV3-1/TRBV3-2	TRBJ1-5	.	.	TGTGCCAGCAGCCAAGAATGGGCAAAGCCCCAGCATTTT	CASSQEWAKPQHF
TRBV12-3/TRBV12-4	TRBJ1-3	.	.	TGTGCCAGCAGTTTCCAGGGAAACACCATATATTTT	CASSFQGNTIYF
TRBV27	TRBJ2-1	.	TRBD1	TGTGCCAGCAGTTTTTTCTGGGACAGGGACAATGAGCAGTTCTTC	CASSFFWDRDNEQFF
TRBV14	TRBJ2-3	.	.	TGTGCCAGCAGCCAATTCTCCCGGGAGTCAGATACGCAGTATTTT	CASSQFSRESDTQYF
TRBV5-1	TRBJ1-2	once	TRBD1	TGCGCCAGCAGCGCTCAGGGACAGGCACACTATGGCTACACCTTC	CASSAQGQAHYGYTF
TRBV7-9	TRBJ2-7	.	TRBD2	TGTGCCAGCAGCTTCGCTGCGGCGGGAGGGCAATACGAGCAGTACTTC	CASSFAAAGGQYEQYF
TRBV19	TRBJ2-3	.	.	TGTGCCAGTAGTACTACCCCAGATACGCAGTATTTT	CASSTTPDTQYF
TRBV16	TRBJ2-1	once	TRBD2	TGTGCCAGCAGCCCCGGGCGCGGGAGATACAATGAGCAGTTCTTC	CASSPGRGRYNEQFF
TRBV5-1	TRBJ1-5	.	.	TGCGCCAGCAGCTTGGGAGGGATTGGGCAGCCCCAGCATTTT	CASSLGGIGQPQHF
TRBV11-1	TRBJ2-2	.	.	TGTGCCAGCAGCTTAGTTGAGGGCCCCGGGGAGCTGTTTTTT	CASSLVEGPGELFF
TRBV7-2	TRBJ2-7	once	.	TGTGCCAGCAGCCCCTCCCCTAGTTACGAGCAGTACTTC	CASSPSPSYEQYF
TRBV9	TRBJ2-5	.	TRBD2	TGTGCCAGCAGCGTAGGAATAGCGGGAAGCGAGACCCAGTACTTC	CASSVGIAGSETQYF
TRBV7-8	TRBJ2-1	.	.	TGTGCCAGCAGCTTAGCTGAGGGTGCGGCTTACAATGAGCAGTTCTTC	CASSLAEGAAYNEQFF
TRBV4-1	TRBJ1-2	.	TRBD1	TGCGCCAGCAGCCAAGAGACAGGGGACTATGGCTACACCTTC	CASSQETGDYGYTF
TRBV10-2	TRBJ2-1	.	TRBD2	TGCGCCACGGGGACTAGCAATGAGCAGTTCTTC	CATGTSNEQFF
TRBV25-1	TRBJ2-7	many	TRBD2	TGTGCCAGCAGCGGGGGACTAGCGGGCTACTACGAGCAGTACTTC	CASSGGLAGYYEQYF
TRBV19	TRBJ2-7	.	TRBD1	TGTGCCAGTAGTATCCTCGGCGGGACAGGAGCCGACGAGCAGTACTTC	CASSILGGTGADEQYF
TRBV5-6	TRBJ2-3	.	TRBD2	TGTGCCAGCAGCATAAATAGCGGGAGATCCCCAGATACGCAGTATTTT	CASSINSGRSPDTQYF
TRBV5-4	TRBJ2-4	.	TRBD2	TGTGCCAGCAGCATAGGACTAGCGGGAGGGCTAAACATTCAGTACTTC	CASSIGLAGGLNIQYF
TRBV6-1	TRBJ1-3	.	.	TGTGCCAGCAGCTCCGGGTCCCTCTCTGGAAACACCATATATTTT	CASSSGSLSGNTIYF
TRBV30	TRBJ2-1	.	TRBD2	TGTGCCTGGAGTAGCCTAGCGGGTGGGCACAATGAGCAGTTCTTC	CAWSSLAGGHNEQFF
TRBV21-1	TRBJ2-2	.	.	TGTGCCAGCAGCACTGGACTAGCGGGGGGCGGGAACACCGGGGAGCTGTTTTTT	CASSTGLAGGGNTGELFF
TRBV19	TRBJ2-1	.	TRBD2	TGTGCCAGTAGTTTGCTAGCGGGAGTCAATGAGCAGTTCTTC	CASSLLAGVNEQFF